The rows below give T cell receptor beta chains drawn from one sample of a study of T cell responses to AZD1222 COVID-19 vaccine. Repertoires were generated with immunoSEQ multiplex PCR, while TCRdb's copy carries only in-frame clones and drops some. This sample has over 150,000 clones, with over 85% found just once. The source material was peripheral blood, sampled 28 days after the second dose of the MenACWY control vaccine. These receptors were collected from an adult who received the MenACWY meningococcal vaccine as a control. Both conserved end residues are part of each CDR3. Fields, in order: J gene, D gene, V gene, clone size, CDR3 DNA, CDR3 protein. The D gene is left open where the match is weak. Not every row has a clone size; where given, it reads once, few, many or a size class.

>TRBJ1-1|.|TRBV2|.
TGTGCCGCCCGACATGAGGGGAACACTGAAGCTTTCTTT
CAARHEGNTEAFF
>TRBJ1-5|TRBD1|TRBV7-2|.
TGTGCCAGCAGCTTAGGCGGGACAGGGTCTCAGCCCCAGCATTTT
CASSLGGTGSQPQHF
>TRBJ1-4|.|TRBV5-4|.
TGTGCCAGCAGCCGCCAGGGTGCAACTAATGAAAAACTGTTTTTT
CASSRQGATNEKLFF
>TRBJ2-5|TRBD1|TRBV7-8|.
TGTGCCAGCAGCCAACGAGGGACAGGGGGATCAGAGACCCAGTACTTC
CASSQRGTGGSETQYF
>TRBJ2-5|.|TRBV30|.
TGTGCCTGGAGTGTAGCGGCGCCGGCCCAGTACTTC
CAWSVAAPAQYF
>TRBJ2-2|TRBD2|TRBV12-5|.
TGTGCTAGTGGCCAGCGGGGGGGCCCTTACACCGGGGAGCTGTTTTTT
CASGQRGGPYTGELFF
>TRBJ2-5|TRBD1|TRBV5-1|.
TGCGCCAGCAGACCGGGACAGGGAAACCAAGAGACCCAGTACTTC
CASRPGQGNQETQYF
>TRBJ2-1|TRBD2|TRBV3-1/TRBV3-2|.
TGTGCCAGCAGCCAAGATGGCGGGGGGGCCTGGAATGAGCAGTTCTTC
CASSQDGGGAWNEQFF
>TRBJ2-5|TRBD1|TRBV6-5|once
TGTGCCAGCAGAACACCAGGGGGACAAGAGACCCAGTACTTC
CASRTPGGQETQYF
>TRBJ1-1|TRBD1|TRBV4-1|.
TGCGCCAGCAGCTCGAGGGACAGGATGGGCACTGAAGCTTTCTTT
CASSSRDRMGTEAFF
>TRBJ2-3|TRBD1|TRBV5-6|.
TGTGCCAGCAGCTTGGGTAATCTTCGGACAGGGAGGTCAGATACGCAGTATTTT
CASSLGNLRTGRSDTQYF
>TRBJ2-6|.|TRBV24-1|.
TGTGCCACCGCCCCTGGACAGAGTAGCTCTGGGGCCAACGTCCTGACTTTC
CATAPGQSSSGANVLTF
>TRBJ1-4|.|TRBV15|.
TGTGCCACCAGCAGAGATCTGACAGGTTCGGAACTGTTTTTT
CATSRDLTGSELFF
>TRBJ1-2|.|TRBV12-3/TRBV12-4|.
TGTGCCAGCAGTTTAAGAGACATGCCTGGCTACACCTTC
CASSLRDMPGYTF
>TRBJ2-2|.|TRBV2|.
TGTGCCAGCAGAGGGGACGGGAACACCGGGGAGCTGTTTTTT
CASRGDGNTGELFF
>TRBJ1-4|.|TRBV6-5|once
TGTGCCAGCAGTTCCTCGTTGGGGGAAAAACTGTTTTTT
CASSSSLGEKLFF
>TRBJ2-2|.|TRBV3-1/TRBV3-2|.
TGTGCCAGCAGCCTTCCACTGGGGGGGCGCGGGGAGCTGTTTTTT
CASSLPLGGRGELFF
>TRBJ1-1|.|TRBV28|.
TGTGCCAGCAGTTTCACTTTTTTGAACACTGAAGCTTTCTTT
CASSFTFLNTEAFF
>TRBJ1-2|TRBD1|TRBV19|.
TGTGCCAGTAGTATGGACAGGTCCGCACTCTATGGCTACACCTTC
CASSMDRSALYGYTF
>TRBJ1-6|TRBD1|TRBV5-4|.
TGTGCCAGCAGCCCACAGGGGAGTTCACCCCTCCACTTT
CASSPQGSSPLHF
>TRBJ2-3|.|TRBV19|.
TGTGCCAGTAGTTCCTGGCCCTACACAGATACGCAGTATTTT
CASSSWPYTDTQYF
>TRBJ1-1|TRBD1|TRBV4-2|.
TGTGCCAGCAGCCAAGAGGGACAGTTCATGGGGGTGAACACTGAAGCTTTCTTT
CASSQEGQFMGVNTEAFF
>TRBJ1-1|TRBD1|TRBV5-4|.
TGTGCCAGCAGCGGGAACAGGGGGCTGAACACTGAAGCTTTCTTT
CASSGNRGLNTEAFF
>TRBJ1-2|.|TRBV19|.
TGTGCCAGTAGTATTTCCTGGACTAACTATGGCTACACCTTC
CASSISWTNYGYTF
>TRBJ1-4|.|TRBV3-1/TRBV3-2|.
TGTGCCAGCAGCCAAGCCGGGACGAGACATGAAAAACTGTTTTTT
CASSQAGTRHEKLFF
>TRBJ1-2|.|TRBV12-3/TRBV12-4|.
TGTGCCAGCAGTGAGCAGGGGAACTATGGCTACACCTTC
CASSEQGNYGYTF